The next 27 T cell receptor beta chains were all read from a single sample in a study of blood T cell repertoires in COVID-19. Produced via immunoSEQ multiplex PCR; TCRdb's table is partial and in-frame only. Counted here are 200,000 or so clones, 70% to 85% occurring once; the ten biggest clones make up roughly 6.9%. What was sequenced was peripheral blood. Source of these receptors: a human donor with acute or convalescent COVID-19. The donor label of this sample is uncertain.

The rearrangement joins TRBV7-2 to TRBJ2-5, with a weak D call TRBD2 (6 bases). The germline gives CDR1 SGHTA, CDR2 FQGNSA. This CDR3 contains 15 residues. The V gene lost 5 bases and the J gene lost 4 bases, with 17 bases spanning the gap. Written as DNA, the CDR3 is TGTGCCAGCAGCCGCGCGGGGACCCGGGGAGAGACCCAGTACTTC. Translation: CASSRAGTRGETQYF.

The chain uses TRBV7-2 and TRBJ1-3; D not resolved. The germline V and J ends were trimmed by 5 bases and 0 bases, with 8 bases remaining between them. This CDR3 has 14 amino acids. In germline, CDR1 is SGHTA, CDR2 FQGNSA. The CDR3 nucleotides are TGTGCCAGCAGCCCAGGATTCTCTGGAAACACCATATATTTT. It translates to CASSPGFSGNTIYF.

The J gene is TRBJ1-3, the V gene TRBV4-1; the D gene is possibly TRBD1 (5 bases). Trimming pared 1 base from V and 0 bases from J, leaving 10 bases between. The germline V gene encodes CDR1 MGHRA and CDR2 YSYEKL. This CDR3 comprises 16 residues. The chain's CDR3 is CASSQGDSTSGNTIYF. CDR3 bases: TGCGCCAGCAGCCAAGGTGACAGCACCTCTGGAAACACCATATATTTT.

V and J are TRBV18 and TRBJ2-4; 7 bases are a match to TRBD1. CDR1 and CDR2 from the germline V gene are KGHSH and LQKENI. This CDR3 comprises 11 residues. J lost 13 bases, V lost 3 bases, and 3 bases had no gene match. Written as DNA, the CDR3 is TGTGCCAGCTCACCTGACAGGGTACAGTACTTC. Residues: CASSPDRVQYF.

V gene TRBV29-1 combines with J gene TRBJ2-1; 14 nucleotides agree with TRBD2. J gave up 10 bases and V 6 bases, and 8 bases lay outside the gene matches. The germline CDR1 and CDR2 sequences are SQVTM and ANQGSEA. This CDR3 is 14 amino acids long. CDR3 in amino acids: CSVHGTSGGREQFF. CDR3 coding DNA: TGCAGCGTCCACGGGACTAGCGGGGGTAGGGAGCAGTTCTTC.

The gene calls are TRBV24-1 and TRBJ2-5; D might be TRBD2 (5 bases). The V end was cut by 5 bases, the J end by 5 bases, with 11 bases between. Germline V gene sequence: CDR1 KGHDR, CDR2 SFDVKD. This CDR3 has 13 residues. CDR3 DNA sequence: TGTGCCACCAGTGTTGCGGGCATGGAGACCCAGTACTTC. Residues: CATSVAGMETQYF.

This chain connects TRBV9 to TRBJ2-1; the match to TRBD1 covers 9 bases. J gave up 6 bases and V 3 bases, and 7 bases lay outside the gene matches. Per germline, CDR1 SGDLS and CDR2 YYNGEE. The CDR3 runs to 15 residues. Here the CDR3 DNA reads TGTGCCAGCAGCGCCGCGGGACAGGGCGTCAATGAGCAGTTCTTC. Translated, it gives CASSAAGQGVNEQFF.

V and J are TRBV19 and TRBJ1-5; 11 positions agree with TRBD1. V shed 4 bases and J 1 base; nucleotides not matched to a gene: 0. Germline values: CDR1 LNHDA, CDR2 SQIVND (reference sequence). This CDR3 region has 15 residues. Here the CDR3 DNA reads TGTGCCAGTAGTAGGGACAGGGGGAGCAATCAGCCCCAGCATTTT. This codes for CASSRDRGSNQPQHF. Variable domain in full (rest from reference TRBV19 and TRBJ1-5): DGGITQSPKYLFRKEGQNVTLSCEQNLNHDAMYWYRQDPGQGLRLIYYSQIVNDFQKGDIAEGYSVSREKKESFPLTVTSAQKNPTAFYLCASSRDRGSNQPQHFGDGTRLSIL.

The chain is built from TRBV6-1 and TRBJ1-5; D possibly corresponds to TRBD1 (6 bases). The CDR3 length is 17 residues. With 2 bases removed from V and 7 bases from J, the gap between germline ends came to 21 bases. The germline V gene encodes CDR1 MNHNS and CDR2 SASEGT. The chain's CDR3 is CASSEILGGTVGQPQHF. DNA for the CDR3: TGTGCCAGCAGTGAAATATTAGGGGGTACGGTGGGACAGCCCCAGCATTTT.

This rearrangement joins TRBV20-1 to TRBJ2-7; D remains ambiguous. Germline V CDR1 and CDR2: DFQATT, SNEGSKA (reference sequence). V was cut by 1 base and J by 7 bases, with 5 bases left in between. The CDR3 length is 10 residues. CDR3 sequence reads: CSARGREQYF. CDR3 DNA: TGCAGTGCTAGAGGGAGAGAGCAGTACTTC.

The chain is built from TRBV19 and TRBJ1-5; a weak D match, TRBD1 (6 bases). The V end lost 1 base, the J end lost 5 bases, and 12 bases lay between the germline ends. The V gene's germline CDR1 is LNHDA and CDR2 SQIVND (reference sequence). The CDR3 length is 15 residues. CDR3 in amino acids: CASSIGGTTYQPQHF. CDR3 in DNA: TGTGCCAGTAGTATAGGGGGGACAACATATCAGCCCCAGCATTTT.

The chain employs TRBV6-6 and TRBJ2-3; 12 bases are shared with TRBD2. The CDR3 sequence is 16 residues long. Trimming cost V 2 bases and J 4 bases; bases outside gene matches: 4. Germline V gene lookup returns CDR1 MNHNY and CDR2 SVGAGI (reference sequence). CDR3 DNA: TGTGCCAGCAGTTACATCCTAGCGGGAGGGCCAGATACGCAGTATTTT. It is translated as CASSYILAGGPDTQYF.

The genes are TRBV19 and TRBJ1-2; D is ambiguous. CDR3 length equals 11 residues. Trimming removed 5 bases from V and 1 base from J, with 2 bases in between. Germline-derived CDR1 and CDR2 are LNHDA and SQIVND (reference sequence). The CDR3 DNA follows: TGTGCCAGTAGTCTTAACTATGGCTACACCTTC. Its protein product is CASSLNYGYTF.

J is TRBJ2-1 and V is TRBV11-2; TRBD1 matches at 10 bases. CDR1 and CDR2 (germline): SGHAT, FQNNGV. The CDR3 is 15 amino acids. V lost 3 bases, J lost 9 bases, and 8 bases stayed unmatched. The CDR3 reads CASSFWTGGYGEQFF. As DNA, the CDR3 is TGTGCCAGCAGCTTCTGGACAGGGGGGTACGGTGAGCAGTTCTTC.

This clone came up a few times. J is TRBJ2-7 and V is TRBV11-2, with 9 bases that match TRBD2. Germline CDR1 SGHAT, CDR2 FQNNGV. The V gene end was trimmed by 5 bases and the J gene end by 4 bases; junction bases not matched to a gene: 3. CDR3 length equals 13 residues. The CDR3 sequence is CASSISGSYEQYF. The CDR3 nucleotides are TGTGCCAGCAGCATTAGCGGGAGTTACGAGCAGTACTTC. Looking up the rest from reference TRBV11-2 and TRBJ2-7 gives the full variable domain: EAGVAQSPRYKIIEKRQSVAFWCNPISGHATLYWYQQILGQGPKLLIQFQNNGVVDDSQLPKDRFSAERLKGVDSTLKIQPAKLEDSAVYLCASSISGSYEQYFGPGTRLTVT.

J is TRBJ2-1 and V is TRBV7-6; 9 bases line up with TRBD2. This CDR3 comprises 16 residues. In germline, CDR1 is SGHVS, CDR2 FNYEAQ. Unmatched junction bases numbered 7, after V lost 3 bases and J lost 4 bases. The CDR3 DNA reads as TGTGCCAGCAGCTTCTTAGCGGGAGTAGTATACAATGAGCAGTTCTTC. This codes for CASSFLAGVVYNEQFF.

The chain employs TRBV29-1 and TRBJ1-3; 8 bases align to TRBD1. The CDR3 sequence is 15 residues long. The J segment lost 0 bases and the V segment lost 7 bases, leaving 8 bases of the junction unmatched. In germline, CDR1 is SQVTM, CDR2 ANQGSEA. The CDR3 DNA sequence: TGCAGCGCCCAGACAGGGGCGAACTCTGGAAACACCATATATTTT. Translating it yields CSAQTGANSGNTIYF.

CDR3 nucleotide sequence: TGTGCCAGCAGTCGGCTTGCGGGCACCGGCTACGAGCAGTACTTC. It translates to CASSRLAGTGYEQYF. This chain links TRBV2 with TRBJ2-7; a weak D match, TRBD2 (5 bases). V lost 5 bases, J lost 3 bases, and 17 bases lay in between. Germline V gene sequence: CDR1 SNHLY, CDR2 FYNNEI. CDR3 length equals 15 residues.

In nucleotides, the CDR3 is TGCGCCAGCAGCACGGGACAGGAGAAAGCTTTCTTT. Translated, it gives CASSTGQEKAFF. The chain combines TRBV5-1 with TRBJ1-1, with TRBD1 matching over 8 bases. V shed 4 bases and J 9 bases; nucleotides not matched to a gene: 5. This CDR3 is built from 12 residues. CDR1 is SGHRS, CDR2 YFSETQ, per germline.

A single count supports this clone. The CDR3 region has the DNA TGTGCCAGCAGCGTAGATGGGCGGAGGGCGGCGGGCCAGTACTTC. Translation: CASSVDGRRAAGQYF. The chain uses TRBV9 and TRBJ2-5; a possible D gene is TRBD2 (6 bases). V shed 0 bases and J shed 10 bases, with 19 bases lying between them. Germline values: CDR1 SGDLS, CDR2 YYNGEE. CDR3 length: 15 amino acids.

The CDR3 nucleotides read TGTGCCAGCAGCTTCCGACAGATCCTCGGGGAGCTGTTTTTT. It encodes CASSFRQILGELFF. J is TRBJ2-2 and V is TRBV5-8; a weak D match, TRBD1 (5 bases). V was cut by 2 bases and J by 7 bases, with 12 bases left in between. The CDR3 has 14 residues. Germline V gives CDR1 SGHTS, CDR2 YDEGEE.

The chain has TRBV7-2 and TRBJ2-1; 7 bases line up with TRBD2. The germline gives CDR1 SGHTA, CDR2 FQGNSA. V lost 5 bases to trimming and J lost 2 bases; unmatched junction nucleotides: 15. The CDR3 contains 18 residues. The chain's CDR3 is CASSPRGGPGGTYNEQFF. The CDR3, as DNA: TGTGCCAGCAGCCCGAGGGGCGGCCCCGGGGGGACCTACAATGAGCAGTTCTTC.

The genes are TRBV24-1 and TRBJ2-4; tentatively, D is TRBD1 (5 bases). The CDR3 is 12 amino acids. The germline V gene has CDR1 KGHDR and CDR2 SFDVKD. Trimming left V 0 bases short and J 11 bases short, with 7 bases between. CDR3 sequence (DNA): TGTGCCACCAGTGATTTGCAAGGGGTTCAGTACTTC. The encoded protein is CATSDLQGVQYF.

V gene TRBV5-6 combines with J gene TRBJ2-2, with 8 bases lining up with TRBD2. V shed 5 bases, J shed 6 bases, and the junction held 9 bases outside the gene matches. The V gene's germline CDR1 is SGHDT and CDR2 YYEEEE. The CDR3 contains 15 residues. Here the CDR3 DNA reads TGTGCCAGCAGGCTCGGCGGGGGGCAGCCCGGGGAGCTGTTTTTT. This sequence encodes CASRLGGGQPGELFF.

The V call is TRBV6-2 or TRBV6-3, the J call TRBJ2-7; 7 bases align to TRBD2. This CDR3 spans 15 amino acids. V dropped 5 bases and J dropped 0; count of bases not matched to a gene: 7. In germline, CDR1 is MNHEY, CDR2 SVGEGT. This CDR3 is CASSDPRDYSYEQYF. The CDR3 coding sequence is TGTGCCAGCAGTGACCCCAGGGACTACTCCTACGAGCAGTACTTC.

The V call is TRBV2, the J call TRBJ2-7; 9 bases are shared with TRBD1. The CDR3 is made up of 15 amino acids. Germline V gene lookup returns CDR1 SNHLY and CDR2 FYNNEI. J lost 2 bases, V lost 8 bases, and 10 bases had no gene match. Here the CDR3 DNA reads TGTGCCAGCCGGGCCCCGGGACAGGGAGCCTACGAGCAGTACTTC. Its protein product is CASRAPGQGAYEQYF.

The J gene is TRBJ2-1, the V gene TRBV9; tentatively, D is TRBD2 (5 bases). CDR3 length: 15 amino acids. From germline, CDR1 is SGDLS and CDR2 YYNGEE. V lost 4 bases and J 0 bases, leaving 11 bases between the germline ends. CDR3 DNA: TGTGCCAGCAGCCCCCTAGCCGGCTCCTACAATGAGCAGTTCTTC. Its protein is CASSPLAGSYNEQFF.